This T cell receptor (beta chain) is drawn from a study of blood T cell repertoires in COVID-19 (dated by TCRdb to about 2020). In terms of the full investigation: Samples covering the acute and convalescent phases of COVID-19 were provided by collaborators in the United States, Italy and Spain. The dataset comprised deeply sampled blood TCRbeta repertoires from subjects exposed to, actively infected with, or recovered from COVID-19. A freely available public database, intended as a resource for researchers studying the immune response to SARS-CoV-2, is where the repertoires were released. The material from the prospective study consisted of cDNA or gDNA derived from T cells, B-cell-depleted T cells, or PBMCs. A de-identified subject ID, COVID-19 status, age in years and sex were almost always included in the sample metadata. Samples came from the ongoing ImmuneRACE study (first 160 participants) plus 1,254 subjects from 6 global collaborators. Where available, HLA class I and class II types were obtained from metadata supplied by the sample provider rather than from assay-based typing. What the research found in general, with its limitations: The quantity of clinical and demographic metadata differed by source and by participant and was supplied without curation.

One collaborating source in Seattle enrolled patients during active infection and followed them longitudinally through the course of disease. The collaborating institutions used their own protocols to collect whole blood in K2EDTA tubes. Collaborator samples were shipped for TCRbeta analysis as frozen whole blood, isolated PBMCs, or DNA extracted from either sample type. V has 4 bases trimmed and J has 3 bases trimmed; junction bases matching no gene number 5. The CDR3, from cysteine to phenylalanine, totals 14 residues. Only the CDR3 part of the read is kept: 42 bases, read in frame from the first base. CDR1 and CDR2 are read off the germline V gene (reference sequence) as LNHDA and SQIVND. The immunoSEQ Assay, a bias-controlled multiplex PCR, was used to amplify TCRbeta CDR3 regions from genomic DNA. On the study's bioinformatics: The number of nucleated cells in each sample was estimated by amplification of reference gene primers within the assay. To quantify the absolute abundance of each unique TCRbeta CDR3 rearrangement, sequence reads were collapsed and filtered. For each sample, productive Simpson clonality was calculated as the square root of Simpson's diversity index across productive rearrangements. TCRdb provides this immuneACCESS table in a form limited to in-frame rearrangements. Some clones are lacking; in checked studies, under half of them reflect an unresolved V gene, and why the rest are absent is not known. For V, J and clone size, that table is used; D and trimming come from the DNA. The sample contains around 290,000 clones, around 88% of them found a single time. The top ten clones comprise under 15% of the sample.

About this clone: Its antigen remains undetermined. Base quality data are lacking; no much larger clone is found one base away.

The material sequenced was peripheral blood. Rearrangement joined TRBV19 to TRBJ2-5; 7 of the junction bases match TRBD1. The receptor was isolated from a woman aged 70 to 79 with COVID-19, enrolled during active disease. Here is the DNA: TGTGCCAGTAGTACTGGACAGGCCGAAGAGACCCAGTACTTC. The translation is CASSTGQAEETQYF.